This is a list of T cell receptor beta chains from one sample in a study of T cells in Graves' hyperthyroidism and ophthalmopathy. TCRdb ran MiXCR on the multiplex PCR reads and lists one entry per CDR3 protein. Of a few hundred thousand distinct CDR3 sequences listed, less than 25% are singletons. Sequences were obtained from blood. Source of these receptors: a man younger than 35 with Graves' hyperthyroidism. Both conserved end residues are part of each CDR3. D genes are given only for firm matches. Expanded clones are given a class, and other clones once, few, many or no size at all.

CDR3nt: TGCAGTGCTGGGGGCCCAGGGGTACCCGTCGAGCAGTACTTC
CDR3aa: CSAGGPGVPVEQYF
j_gene: TRBJ2-7
d_gene: NA
v_gene: TRBV20-1
abundance: many

CDR3nt: TGTGCCAGCAGCTCCACCGGACGTTCCCAAGAGACCCAGTACTTC
CDR3aa: CASSSTGRSQETQYF
j_gene: TRBJ2-5
d_gene: NA
v_gene: TRBV6-1
abundance: NA

CDR3nt: TGCGCCAGCCTTGACAGGCTTGGGGGGAACACTGAAGCTTTCTTT
CDR3aa: CASLDRLGGNTEAFF
j_gene: TRBJ1-1
d_gene: NA
v_gene: TRBV10-2
abundance: few

CDR3nt: TGTGCCAGCAGCTGGGGACAGGGAAACTATGGCTACACCTTC
CDR3aa: CASSWGQGNYGYTF
j_gene: TRBJ1-2
d_gene: TRBD1
v_gene: TRBV5-5
abundance: many

CDR3nt: TGTGCCAGCAGTCCGGGACAGGGCTGGGGACAGCCCCAGCATTTT
CDR3aa: CASSPGQGWGQPQHF
j_gene: TRBJ1-5
d_gene: TRBD1
v_gene: TRBV27
abundance: many

CDR3nt: TGTGCCAGCAGTTACCCGGGCTCTGGAAACACCATATATTTT
CDR3aa: CASSYPGSGNTIYF
j_gene: TRBJ1-3
d_gene: NA
v_gene: TRBV6-5
abundance: many

CDR3nt: TGTGCCAGCAGCGTGGGCGGGGGCACCGGGGAGCTGTTTTTT
CDR3aa: CASSVGGGTGELFF
j_gene: TRBJ2-2
d_gene: TRBD2
v_gene: TRBV9
abundance: NA

CDR3nt: TGTGCCAGCAGTGAAGAGGCAGCGGGGGGGGACGCCTCCCAAGAGACCCAGTACTTC
CDR3aa: CASSEEAAGGDASQETQYF
j_gene: TRBJ2-5
d_gene: TRBD2
v_gene: TRBV6-1
abundance: NA

CDR3nt: TGTGCCAGCAGTTCCAGGACCCACCGTGAGACCCAGTACTTC
CDR3aa: CASSSRTHRETQYF
j_gene: TRBJ2-5
d_gene: NA
v_gene: TRBV12-3/TRBV12-4
abundance: NA

CDR3nt: TGTGCCAGCACTGTAGCGGGGGTGGGCCAAGAGACCCAGTACTTC
CDR3aa: CASTVAGVGQETQYF
j_gene: TRBJ2-5
d_gene: TRBD2
v_gene: TRBV6-1
abundance: once

CDR3nt: TGTGCCAGCAGTTACGGACACCTCGGAACCTACGAGCAGTACTTC
CDR3aa: CASSYGHLGTYEQYF
j_gene: TRBJ2-7
d_gene: NA
v_gene: TRBV12-3/TRBV12-4
abundance: many

CDR3nt: TGCGCCAGCAGCCAAGATCTTGGCAGGGCGGAATACGAGCAGTACTTC
CDR3aa: CASSQDLGRAEYEQYF
j_gene: TRBJ2-7
d_gene: NA
v_gene: TRBV4-1
abundance: NA

CDR3nt: TGTGCCACCAGTGCCACTGACAGGGGGCGTACTGAAGCTTTCTTT
CDR3aa: CATSATDRGRTEAFF
j_gene: TRBJ1-1
d_gene: TRBD1
v_gene: TRBV24-1
abundance: many

CDR3nt: TGTGCCAGCATGACCCTGCAAGGCTACACCTTC
CDR3aa: CASMTLQGYTF
j_gene: TRBJ1-2
d_gene: NA
v_gene: TRBV6-1
abundance: many

CDR3nt: TGTGCCAGCAGCTTAACAGGGGACAGCTACGAGCAGTACTTC
CDR3aa: CASSLTGDSYEQYF
j_gene: TRBJ2-7
d_gene: TRBD1
v_gene: TRBV7-8
abundance: many

CDR3nt: TGTGCCAGCAGTTACTCGAGGAACAGGCAAAGTCCTGAAGCTTTCTTT
CDR3aa: CASSYSRNRQSPEAFF
j_gene: TRBJ1-1
d_gene: NA
v_gene: TRBV6-5
abundance: few